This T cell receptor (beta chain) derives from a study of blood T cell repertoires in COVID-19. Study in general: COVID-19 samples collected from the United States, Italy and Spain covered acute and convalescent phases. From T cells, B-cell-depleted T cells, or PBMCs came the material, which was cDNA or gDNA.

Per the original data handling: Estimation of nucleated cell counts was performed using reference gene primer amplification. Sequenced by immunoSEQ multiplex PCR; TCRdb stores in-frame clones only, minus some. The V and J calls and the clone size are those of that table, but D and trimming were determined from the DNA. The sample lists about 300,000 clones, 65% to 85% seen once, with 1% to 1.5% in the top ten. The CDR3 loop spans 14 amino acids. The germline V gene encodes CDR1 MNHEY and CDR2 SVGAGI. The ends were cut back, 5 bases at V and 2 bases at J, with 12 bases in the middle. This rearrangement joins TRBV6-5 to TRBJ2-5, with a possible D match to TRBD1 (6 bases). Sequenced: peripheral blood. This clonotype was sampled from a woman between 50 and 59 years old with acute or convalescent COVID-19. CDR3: CASSRRQVQETQYF. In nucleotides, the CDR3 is TGTGCCAGCAGTCGACGACAGGTTCAAGAGACCCAGTACTTC.